The 5 T cell receptor beta chains in this list originate from one sample, sequenced in a study of CD8 T cells in Susac syndrome. With random hexamers, reverse transcription was performed on about 0.5 to 1 ug of RNA. TCRdb reanalysed the immunoSEQ multiplex PCR reads using MiXCR and keeps one entry per CDR3 protein. The profile shows some 260,000 distinct CDR3 sequences, about 88% of them singletons. Specimen: CD8+ T cells from PBMCs. The receptors stem from a human donor with multiple sclerosis.

The chain couples TRBV21-1 to TRBJ2-6; the tabulated D call, TRBD2, remains unverified against the DNA. TRBV21-1 is a pseudogene locus. CDR3 length: 16 residues. The CDR3 spells CASSTVGTPGANVPTF. The CDR3 region has the DNA TGTGCCAGCAGCACCGTCGGGACTCCTGGGGCCAACGTCCCGACTTTC.

This chain joins TRBV11-2 and TRBJ1-4; possibly TRBD1 for D (5 bases). The germline V and J ends were trimmed by 5 bases and 7 bases, with 14 bases remaining between them. In germline, CDR1 is SGHAT, CDR2 FQNNGV. There are 14 residues in the CDR3. The CDR3 sequence: CASSRDPFSEKLFF. In DNA form, the CDR3 reads TGTGCCAGCAGCCGGGACCCCTTTTCTGAAAAACTGTTTTTT.

This chain uses TRBV7-2 with TRBJ2-5; 8 bases match TRBD2. Trimming cost V 3 bases and J 0 bases; bases outside gene matches: 3. The germline gives CDR1 SGHTA, CDR2 FQGNSA. The CDR3 extends over 15 amino acids. CDR3 residues: CASSFRGRYQETQYF. Here the CDR3 DNA reads TGTGCCAGCAGCTTCCGCGGGAGGTACCAAGAGACCCAGTACTTC.

V usage is TRBV7-9 and J usage is TRBJ2-2; the D gene is possibly TRBD2 (6 bases). The CDR3 sequence is 17 residues long. Germline V gene sequence: CDR1 SEHNR, CDR2 FQNEAQ (reference sequence). Trimming shortened V by 5 bases and J by 1 base, and 17 bases separated the two germline ends. The CDR3 protein is CASSIRSGGVNTGELFF. The CDR3 DNA sequence: TGTGCCAGCAGCATCCGTAGCGGCGGTGTGAACACCGGGGAGCTGTTTTTT.

This chain joins TRBV13 and TRBJ2-1; D might be TRBD1 (5 bases). V lost 2 bases to trimming and J lost 6 bases, with 14 bases between them. Per the germline V gene, CDR1 is PRHDT and CDR2 is FYEKMQ (reference sequence). This CDR3 has 15 amino acids. CDR3 sequence reads: CASSLSRRVRNEQFF. The CDR3 DNA is TGTGCCAGCAGCTTATCACGCAGGGTCCGCAATGAGCAGTTCTTC.